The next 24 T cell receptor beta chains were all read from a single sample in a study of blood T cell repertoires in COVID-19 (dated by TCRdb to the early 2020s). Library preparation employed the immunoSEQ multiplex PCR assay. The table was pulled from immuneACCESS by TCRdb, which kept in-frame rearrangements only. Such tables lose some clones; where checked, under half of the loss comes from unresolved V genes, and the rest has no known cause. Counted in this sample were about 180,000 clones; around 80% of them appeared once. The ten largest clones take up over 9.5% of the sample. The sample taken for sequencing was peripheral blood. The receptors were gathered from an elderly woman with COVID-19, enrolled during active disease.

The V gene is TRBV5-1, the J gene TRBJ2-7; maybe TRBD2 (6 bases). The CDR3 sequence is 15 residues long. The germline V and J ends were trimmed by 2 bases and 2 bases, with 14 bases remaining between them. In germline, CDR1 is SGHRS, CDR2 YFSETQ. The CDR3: CASSFFASAAYEQYF. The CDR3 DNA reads TGCGCCAGCAGCTTTTTTGCTAGCGCCGCCTACGAGCAGTACTTC.

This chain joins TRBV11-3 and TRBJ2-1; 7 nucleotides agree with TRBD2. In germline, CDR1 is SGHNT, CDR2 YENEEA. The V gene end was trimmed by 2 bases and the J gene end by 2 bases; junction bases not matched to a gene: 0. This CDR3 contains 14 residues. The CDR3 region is CASSLRGAYNEQFF. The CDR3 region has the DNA TGTGCCAGCAGCTTACGGGGGGCCTACAATGAGCAGTTCTTC.

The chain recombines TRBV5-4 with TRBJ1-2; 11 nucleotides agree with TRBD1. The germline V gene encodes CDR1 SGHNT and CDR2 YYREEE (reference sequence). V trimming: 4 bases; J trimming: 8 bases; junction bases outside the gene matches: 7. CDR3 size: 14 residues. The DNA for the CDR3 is TGTGCCAGCAGCGGCTGGGACAGGGGGAGAGGCTACACCTTC. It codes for CASSGWDRGRGYTF.

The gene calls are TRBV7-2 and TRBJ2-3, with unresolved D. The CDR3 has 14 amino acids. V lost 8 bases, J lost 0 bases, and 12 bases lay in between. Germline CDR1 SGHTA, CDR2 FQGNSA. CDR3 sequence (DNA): TGTGCCAGCCTGCGGCTTATCAGCACAGATACGCAGTATTTT. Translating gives CASLRLISTDTQYF.

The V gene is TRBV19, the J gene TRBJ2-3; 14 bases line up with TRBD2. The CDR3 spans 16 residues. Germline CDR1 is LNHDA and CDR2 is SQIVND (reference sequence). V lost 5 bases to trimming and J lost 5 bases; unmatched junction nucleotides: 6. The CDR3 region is CASSSGLAGGGDTQYF. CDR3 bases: TGTGCCAGTAGTTCTGGACTAGCGGGGGGTGGAGATACGCAGTATTTT.

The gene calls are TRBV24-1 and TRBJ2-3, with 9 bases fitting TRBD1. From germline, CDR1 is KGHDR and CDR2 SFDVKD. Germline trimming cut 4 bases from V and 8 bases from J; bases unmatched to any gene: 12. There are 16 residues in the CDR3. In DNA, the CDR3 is TGTGCCACCAGTGAGTCCGGGACAGGGAGGGAGGGTACGCAGTATTTT. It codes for CATSESGTGREGTQYF.

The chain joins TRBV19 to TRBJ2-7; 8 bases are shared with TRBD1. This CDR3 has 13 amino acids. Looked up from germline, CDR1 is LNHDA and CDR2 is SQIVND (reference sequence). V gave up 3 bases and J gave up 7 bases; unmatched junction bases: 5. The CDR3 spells CASSIRGPREQYF. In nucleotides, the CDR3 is TGTGCCAGTAGTATCAGGGGGCCCAGGGAGCAGTACTTC. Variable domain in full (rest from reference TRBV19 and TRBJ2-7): DGGITQSPKYLFRKEGQNVTLSCEQNLNHDAMYWYRQDPGQGLRLIYYSQIVNDFQKGDIAEGYSVSREKKESFPLTVTSAQKNPTAFYLCASSIRGPREQYFGPGTRLTVT.

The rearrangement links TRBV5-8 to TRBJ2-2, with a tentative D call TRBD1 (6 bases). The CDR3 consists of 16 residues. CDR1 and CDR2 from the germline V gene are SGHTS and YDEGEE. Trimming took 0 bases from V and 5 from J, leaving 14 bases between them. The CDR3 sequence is CASSLGPGDTTGELFF. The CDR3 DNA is TGTGCCAGCAGCTTGGGTCCAGGGGATACGACCGGGGAGCTGTTTTTT.

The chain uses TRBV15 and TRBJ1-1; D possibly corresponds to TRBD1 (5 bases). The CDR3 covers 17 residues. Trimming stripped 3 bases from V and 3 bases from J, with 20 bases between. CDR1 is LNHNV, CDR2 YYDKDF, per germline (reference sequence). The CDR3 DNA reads TGTGCCACCAGCAGCTCGCTCTCTAGGGGCTGGGACACTGAAGCTTTCTTT. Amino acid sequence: CATSSSLSRGWDTEAFF.

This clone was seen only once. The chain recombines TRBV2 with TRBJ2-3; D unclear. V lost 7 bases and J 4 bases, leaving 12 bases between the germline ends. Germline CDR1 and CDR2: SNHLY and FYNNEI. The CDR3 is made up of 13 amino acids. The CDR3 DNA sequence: TGTGCCAGCAACGGGTTTTGGGCAGATACGCAGTATTTT. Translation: CASNGFWADTQYF.

The CDR3 bases are TGTGCCAGCAGCGAACAGGGGGCGAACACTGAAGCTTTCTTT. It codes for CASSEQGANTEAFF. The chain couples TRBV7-9 to TRBJ1-1; 9 bases are a match to TRBD1. CDR3 length: 14 amino acids. Losses at the gene ends were 5 bases for V and 1 base for J; bases not matched to a gene: 2. Germline assignment: CDR1 SEHNR and CDR2 FQNEAQ (reference sequence). The variable domain in full, completed from reference TRBV7-9 and TRBJ1-1, reads DTGVSQNPRHKITKRGQNVTFRCDPISEHNRLYWYRQTLGQGPEFLTYFQNEAQLEKSRLLSDRFSAERPKGSFSTLEIQRTEQGDSAMYLCASSEQGANTEAFFGQGTRLTVV.

The CDR3 DNA reads as TGTGCCAGCAGCTTGTACCCGGGACACGGCTATGGCTACACCTTC. Its protein product is CASSLYPGHGYGYTF. The J gene is TRBJ1-2, the V gene TRBV5-6; perhaps TRBD1 as D (6 bases). There are 15 residues in the CDR3. V dropped 1 base and J dropped 4 bases, with 14 bases sitting between them. Germline V gene lookup returns CDR1 SGHDT and CDR2 YYEEEE.

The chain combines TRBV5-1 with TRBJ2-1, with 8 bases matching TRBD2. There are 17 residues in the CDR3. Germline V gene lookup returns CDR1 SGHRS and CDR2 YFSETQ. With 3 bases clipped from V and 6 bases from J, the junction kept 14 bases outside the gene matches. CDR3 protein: CASSSGAGTSSVNEQFF. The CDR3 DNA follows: TGCGCCAGCAGCTCCGGAGCCGGGACTAGTAGTGTCAATGAGCAGTTCTTC.

CDR3 in DNA: TGCGCCAGCAGCTTCGACAGCCCCGGGTTCACAGATACGCAGTATTTT. Translation gives CASSFDSPGFTDTQYF. This chain uses TRBV5-1 with TRBJ2-3; D is perhaps TRBD1 (5 bases). Germline assignment: CDR1 SGHRS and CDR2 YFSETQ. This CDR3 has 16 amino acids. The V end lost 2 bases, the J end lost 2 bases, and 15 bases lay between the germline ends.

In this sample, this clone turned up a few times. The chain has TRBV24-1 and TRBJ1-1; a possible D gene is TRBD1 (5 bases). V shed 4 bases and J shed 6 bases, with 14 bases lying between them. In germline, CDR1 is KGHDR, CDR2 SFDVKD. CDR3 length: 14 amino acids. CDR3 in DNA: TGTGCCACCAGTGACCCCAGGGCAGGCCCTGAAGCTTTCTTT. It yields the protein CATSDPRAGPEAFF.

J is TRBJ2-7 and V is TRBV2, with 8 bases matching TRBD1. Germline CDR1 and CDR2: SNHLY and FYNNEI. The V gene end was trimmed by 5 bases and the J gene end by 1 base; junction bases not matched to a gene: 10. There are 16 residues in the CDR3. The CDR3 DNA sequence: TGTGCCAGCAGTAGCCAGGGGGCGATAAGTTCCTACGAGCAGTACTTC. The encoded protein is CASSSQGAISSYEQYF.

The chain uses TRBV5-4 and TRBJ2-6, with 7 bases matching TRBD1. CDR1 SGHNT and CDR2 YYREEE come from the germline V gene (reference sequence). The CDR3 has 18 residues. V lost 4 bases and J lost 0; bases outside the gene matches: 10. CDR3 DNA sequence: TGTGCCAGCAGCCCGGCGACAGGGCCCTACTCTGGGGCCAACGTCCTGACTTTC. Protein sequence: CASSPATGPYSGANVLTF.

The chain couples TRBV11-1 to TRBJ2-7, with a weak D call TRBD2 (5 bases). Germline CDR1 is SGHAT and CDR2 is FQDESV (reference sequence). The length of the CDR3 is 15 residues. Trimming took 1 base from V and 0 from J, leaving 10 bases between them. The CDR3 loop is CASSLERAPSYEQYF. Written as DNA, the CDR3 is TGTGCCAGCAGCTTAGAGAGGGCTCCCTCCTACGAGCAGTACTTC.

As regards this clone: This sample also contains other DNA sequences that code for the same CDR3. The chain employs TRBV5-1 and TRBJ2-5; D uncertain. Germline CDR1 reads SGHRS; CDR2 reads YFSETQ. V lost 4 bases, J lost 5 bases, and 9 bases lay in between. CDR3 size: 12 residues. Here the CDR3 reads CASSLASETQYF. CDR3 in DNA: TGCGCCAGCAGCCTGGCTTCGGAGACCCAGTACTTC.

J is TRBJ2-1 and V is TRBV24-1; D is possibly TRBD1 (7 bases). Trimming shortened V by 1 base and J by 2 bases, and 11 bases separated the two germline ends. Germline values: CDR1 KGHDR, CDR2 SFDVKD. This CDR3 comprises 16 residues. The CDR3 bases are TGTGCCACCAGTGATTTATCAGGGGGGACCTACAATGAGCAGTTCTTC. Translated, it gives CATSDLSGGTYNEQFF.

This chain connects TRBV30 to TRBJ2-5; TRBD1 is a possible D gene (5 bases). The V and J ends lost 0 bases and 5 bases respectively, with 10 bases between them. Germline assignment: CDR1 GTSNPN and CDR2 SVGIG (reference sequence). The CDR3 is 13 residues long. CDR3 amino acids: CAWSVGVGETQYF. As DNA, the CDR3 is TGTGCCTGGAGTGTAGGGGTTGGGGAGACCCAGTACTTC.

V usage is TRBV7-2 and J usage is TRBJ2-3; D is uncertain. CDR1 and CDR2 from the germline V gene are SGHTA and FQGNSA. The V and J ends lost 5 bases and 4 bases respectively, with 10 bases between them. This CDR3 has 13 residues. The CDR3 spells CASSLARSDTQYF. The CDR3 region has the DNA TGTGCCAGCAGCCTCGCGAGGTCAGATACGCAGTATTTT.

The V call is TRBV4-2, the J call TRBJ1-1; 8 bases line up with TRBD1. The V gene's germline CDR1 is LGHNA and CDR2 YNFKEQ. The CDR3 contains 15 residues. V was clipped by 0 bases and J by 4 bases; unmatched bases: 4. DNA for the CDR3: TGTGCCAGCAGCCAAGATAGGCAGGGGGCCACTGAAGCTTTCTTT. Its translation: CASSQDRQGATEAFF.

The CDR3 loop reads CASSHTTDQPQHF. DNA for the CDR3: TGTGCCAGCAGTCATACGACAGATCAGCCCCAGCATTTT. The rearrangement links TRBV6-5 to TRBJ1-5; D is possibly TRBD1 (5 bases). The germline CDR1 and CDR2 sequences are MNHEY and SVGAGI. The CDR3 has 13 amino acids. Trimming took 5 bases from V and 5 from J, leaving 10 bases between them.